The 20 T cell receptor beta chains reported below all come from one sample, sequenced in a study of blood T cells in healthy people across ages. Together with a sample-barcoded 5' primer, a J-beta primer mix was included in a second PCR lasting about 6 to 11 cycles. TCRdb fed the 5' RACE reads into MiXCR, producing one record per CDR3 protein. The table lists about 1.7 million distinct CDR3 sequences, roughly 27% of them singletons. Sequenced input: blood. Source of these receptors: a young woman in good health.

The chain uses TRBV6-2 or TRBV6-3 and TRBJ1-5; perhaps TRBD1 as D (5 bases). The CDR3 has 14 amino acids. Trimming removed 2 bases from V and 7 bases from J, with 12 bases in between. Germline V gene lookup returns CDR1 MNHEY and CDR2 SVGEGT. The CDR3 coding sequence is TGTGCCAGCAGTTACCGAGGGGCGGACCAGCCCCAGCATTTT. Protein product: CASSYRGADQPQHF.

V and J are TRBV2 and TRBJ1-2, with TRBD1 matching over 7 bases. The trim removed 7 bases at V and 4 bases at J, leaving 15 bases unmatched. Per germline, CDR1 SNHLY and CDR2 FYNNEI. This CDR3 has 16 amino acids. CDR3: CASKEGYRGTIYGYTF. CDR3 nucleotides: TGTGCCAGCAAGGAGGGATACAGGGGTACCATCTATGGCTACACCTTC.

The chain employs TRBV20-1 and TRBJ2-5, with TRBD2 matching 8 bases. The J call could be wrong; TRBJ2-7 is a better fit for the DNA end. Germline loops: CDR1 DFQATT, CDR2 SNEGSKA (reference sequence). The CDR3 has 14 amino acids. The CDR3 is CSALRSGTSHEQYF. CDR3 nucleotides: TGCAGTGCTTTACGATCCGGGACTAGTCACGAGCAGTACTTC.

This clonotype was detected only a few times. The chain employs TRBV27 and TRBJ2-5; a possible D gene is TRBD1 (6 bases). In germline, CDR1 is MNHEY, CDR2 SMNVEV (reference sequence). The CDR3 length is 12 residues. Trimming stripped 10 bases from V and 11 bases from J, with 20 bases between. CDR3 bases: TGTGCCAACGGGGACACGCGGTATTCGCAGTACTTC. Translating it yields CANGDTRYSQYF.

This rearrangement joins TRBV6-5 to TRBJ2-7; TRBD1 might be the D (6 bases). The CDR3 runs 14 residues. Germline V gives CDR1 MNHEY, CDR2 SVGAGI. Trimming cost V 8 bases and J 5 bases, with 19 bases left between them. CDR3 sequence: CASRDRHRVNEQYF. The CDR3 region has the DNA TGTGCCAGCCGCGACAGGCACCGAGTGAACGAGCAGTACTTC.

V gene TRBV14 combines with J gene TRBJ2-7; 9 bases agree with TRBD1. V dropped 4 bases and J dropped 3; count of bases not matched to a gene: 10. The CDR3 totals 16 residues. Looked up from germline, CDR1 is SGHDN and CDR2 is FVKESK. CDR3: CASSPLKGQGLYEQYF. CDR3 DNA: TGTGCCAGCAGCCCCCTTAAGGGACAGGGCCTCTACGAGCAGTACTTC.

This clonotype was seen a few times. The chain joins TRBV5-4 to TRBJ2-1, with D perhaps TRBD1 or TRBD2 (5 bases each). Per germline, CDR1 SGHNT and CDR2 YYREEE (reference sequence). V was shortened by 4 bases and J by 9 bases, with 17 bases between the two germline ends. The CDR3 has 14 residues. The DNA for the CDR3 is TGTGCCAGCAGCCGTCCTGGGGCTAGCCGTGAGCAGTTCTTC. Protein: CASSRPGASREQFF.

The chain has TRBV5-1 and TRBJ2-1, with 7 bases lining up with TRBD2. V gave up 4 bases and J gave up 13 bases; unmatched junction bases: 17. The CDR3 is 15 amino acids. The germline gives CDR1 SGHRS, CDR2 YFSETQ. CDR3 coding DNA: TGCGCCAGCAGCCGAGCAGCGGGGAGAGAAGAGACCCAGTTCTTC. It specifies CASSRAAGREETQFF. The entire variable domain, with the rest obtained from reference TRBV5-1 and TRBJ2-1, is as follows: KAGVTQTPRYLIKTRGQQVTLSCSPISGHRSVSWYQQTPGQGLQFLFEYFSETQRNKGNFPGRFSGRQFSNSRSEMNVSTLELGDSALYLCASSRAAGREETQFFGPGTRLTVL.

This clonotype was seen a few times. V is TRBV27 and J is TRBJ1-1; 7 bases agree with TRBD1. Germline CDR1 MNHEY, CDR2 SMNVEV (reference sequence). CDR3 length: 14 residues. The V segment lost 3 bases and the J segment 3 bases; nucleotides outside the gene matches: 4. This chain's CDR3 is CASSLIDRDTEAFF. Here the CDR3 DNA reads TGTGCCAGCAGTTTGATAGACAGGGACACTGAAGCTTTCTTT.

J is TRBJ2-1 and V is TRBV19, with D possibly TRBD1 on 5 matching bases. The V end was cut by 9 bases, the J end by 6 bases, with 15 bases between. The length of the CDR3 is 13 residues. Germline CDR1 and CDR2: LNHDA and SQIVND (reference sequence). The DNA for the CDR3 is TGTGCCAGGAGTGGGGCCTTTGGCAATGAGCAGTTCTTC. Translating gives CARSGAFGNEQFF.

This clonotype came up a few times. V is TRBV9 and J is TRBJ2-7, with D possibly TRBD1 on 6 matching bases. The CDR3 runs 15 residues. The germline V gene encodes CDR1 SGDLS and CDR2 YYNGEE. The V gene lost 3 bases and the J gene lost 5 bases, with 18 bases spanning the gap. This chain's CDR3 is CASSASGVPINEQYF. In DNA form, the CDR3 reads TGTGCCAGCAGCGCATCAGGGGTCCCAATAAACGAGCAGTACTTC.

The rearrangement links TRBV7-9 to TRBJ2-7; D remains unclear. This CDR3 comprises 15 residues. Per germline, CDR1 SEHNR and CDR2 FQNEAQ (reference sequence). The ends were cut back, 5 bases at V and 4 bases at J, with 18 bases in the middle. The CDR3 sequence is CASSPTARGGYEQYF. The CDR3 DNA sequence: TGTGCCAGCAGCCCCACCGCGCGAGGTGGGTACGAGCAGTACTTC. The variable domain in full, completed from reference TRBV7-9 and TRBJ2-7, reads DTGVSQNPRHKITKRGQNVTFRCDPISEHNRLYWYRQTLGQGPEFLTYFQNEAQLEKSRLLSDRFSAERPKGSFSTLEIQRTEQGDSAMYLCASSPTARGGYEQYFGPGTRLTVT.

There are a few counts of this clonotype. The CDR3 protein is CASSLVLRQTGSTNTGELFF. CDR3 coding DNA: TGCGCCAGCAGCTTGGTTCTAAGACAGACTGGGTCCACGAACACCGGGGAGCTGTTTTTT. The chain has TRBV5-1 and TRBJ2-2; D may be TRBD1 (5 bases). This CDR3 has 20 residues. Trimming cost V 0 bases and J 0 bases, with 21 bases left between them. Looked up from germline, CDR1 is SGHRS and CDR2 is YFSETQ.

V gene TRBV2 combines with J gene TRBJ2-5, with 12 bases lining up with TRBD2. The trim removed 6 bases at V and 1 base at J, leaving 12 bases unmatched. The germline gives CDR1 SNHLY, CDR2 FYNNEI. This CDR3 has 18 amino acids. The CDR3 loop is CASRPRLAGATIQETQYF. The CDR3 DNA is TGTGCCAGCAGGCCTCGACTAGCGGGGGCCACCATCCAAGAGACCCAGTACTTC. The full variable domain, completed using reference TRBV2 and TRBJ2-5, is EPEVTQTPSHQVTQMGQEVILRCVPISNHLYFYWYRQILGQKVEFLVSFYNNEISEKSEIFDDQFSVERPDGSNFTLKIRSTKLEDSAMYFCASRPRLAGATIQETQYFGPGTRLLVL.

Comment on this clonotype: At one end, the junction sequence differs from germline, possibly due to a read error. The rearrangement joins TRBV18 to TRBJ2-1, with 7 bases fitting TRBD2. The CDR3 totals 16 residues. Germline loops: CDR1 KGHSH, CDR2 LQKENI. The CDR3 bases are TGTGCCAGCTCACCACCGAGCGGGGCCCACTACAATGAGCAGTGCTTC. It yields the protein CASSPPSGAHYNEQCF. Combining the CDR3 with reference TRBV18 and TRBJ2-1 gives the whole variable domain NAGVMQNPRHLVRRRGQEARLRCSPMKGHSHVYWYRQLPEEGLKFMVYLQKENIIDESGMPKERFSAEFPKEGPSILRIQQVVRGDSAAYFCASSPPSGAHYNEQCFGPGTRLTVL.

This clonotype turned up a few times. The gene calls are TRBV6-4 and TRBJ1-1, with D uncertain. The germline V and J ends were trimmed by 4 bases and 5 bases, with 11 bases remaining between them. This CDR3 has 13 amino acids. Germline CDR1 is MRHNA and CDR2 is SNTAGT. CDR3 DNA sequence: TGTGCCAGCAGTGTCTTTGAAGGTACTGAAGCTTTCTTT. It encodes CASSVFEGTEAFF.

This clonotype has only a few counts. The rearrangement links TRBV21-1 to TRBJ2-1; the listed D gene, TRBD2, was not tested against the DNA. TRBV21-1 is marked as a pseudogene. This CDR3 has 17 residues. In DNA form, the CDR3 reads TGTGCCAGCAACTCGACTAGCGGGAGGGACTCCTACAATGAGCAGTTCTTC. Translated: CASNSTSGRDSYNEQFF.

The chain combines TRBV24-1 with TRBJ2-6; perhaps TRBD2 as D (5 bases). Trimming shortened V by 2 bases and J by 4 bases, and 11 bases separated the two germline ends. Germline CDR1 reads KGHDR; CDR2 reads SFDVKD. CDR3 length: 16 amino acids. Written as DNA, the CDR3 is TGTGCCACCAGTGATTCAAGGACGGGAGGGGCCAACGTCCTGACTTTC. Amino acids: CATSDSRTGGANVLTF.

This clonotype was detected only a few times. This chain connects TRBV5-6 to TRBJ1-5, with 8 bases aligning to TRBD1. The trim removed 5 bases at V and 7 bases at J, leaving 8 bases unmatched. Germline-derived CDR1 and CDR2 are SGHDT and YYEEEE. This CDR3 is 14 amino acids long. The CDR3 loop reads CASSTRTGMQPQHF. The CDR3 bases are TGTGCCAGCAGTACCCGGACAGGGATGCAGCCCCAGCATTTT.

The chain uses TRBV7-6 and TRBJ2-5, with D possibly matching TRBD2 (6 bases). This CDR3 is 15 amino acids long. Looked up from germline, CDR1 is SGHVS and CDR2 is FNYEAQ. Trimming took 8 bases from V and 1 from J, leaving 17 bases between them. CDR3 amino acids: CASSTPLGGQETQYF. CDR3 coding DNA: TGTGCCAGCTCGACCCCCCTGGGGGGCCAAGAGACCCAGTACTTC.